These 25 T cell receptor beta chains were sequenced from one sample in a study of T cells in Graves' hyperthyroidism and ophthalmopathy. TCR beta CDR3 regions were amplified from RNA transcripts. The TCR CDR3 first-round RT-PCR relied on the HTBI primer set. TCRdb reprocessed the multiplex PCR reads with MiXCR, giving one entry per CDR3 protein. The data contain about 410,000 distinct CDR3 sequences, about 14% of them singletons. Source material: blood. These receptors were obtained from a woman under 40 with Graves' ophthalmopathy.

The table lists this clonotype with many counts. The rearrangement links TRBV12-3 or TRBV12-4 to TRBJ1-4, with D perhaps matching TRBD1 (5 bases). V was cut by 6 bases and J by 6 bases, with 17 bases left in between. The CDR3 totals 15 residues. The CDR3 DNA sequence: TGTGCCAGCAGGGGGGAAAGGGGCGCCGATGAAAAACTGTTTTTT. Encoded protein: CASRGERGADEKLFF.

This clonotype was seen many times. CDR3 in DNA: TGCAGTGCTAGAGAACCGGGACAGGGAACCTACGAGCAGTACTTC. Encoded protein: CSAREPGQGTYEQYF. This sequence joins TRBV20-1 and TRBJ2-7, with 9 bases lining up with TRBD1. The V and J ends lost 0 bases and 2 bases, in that order; junction bases with no gene match: 5. Per the germline V gene, CDR1 is DFQATT and CDR2 is SNEGSKA (reference sequence). This CDR3 region has 15 residues.

A few counts support this clonotype. The V gene is TRBV7-9, the J gene TRBJ1-1; 10 positions agree with TRBD1. With V trimmed by 4 bases and J by 3 bases, 2 bases remained unmatched. CDR3 length equals 14 residues. Germline V gives CDR1 SEHNR, CDR2 FQNEAQ (reference sequence). CDR3 sequence reads: CASSSGQGDTEAFF. In DNA, the CDR3 is TGTGCCAGCAGCTCCGGACAGGGGGACACTGAAGCTTTCTTT.

This clonotype was seen a single time. V is TRBV9 and J is TRBJ2-3, with a possible D match to TRBD2 (5 bases). The CDR3 runs to 15 residues. Germline lookup yields CDR1 SGDLS and CDR2 YYNGEE. Trimming took off 0 bases at V and 6 bases at J, with 14 bases between the two ends. CDR3 protein: CASSVEAKLGDTQYF. CDR3 DNA sequence: TGTGCCAGCAGCGTAGAAGCCAAACTAGGGGATACGCAGTATTTT.

This clonotype was counted a few times. The CDR3 here is CSAHILEGSPLHF. In nucleotides, the CDR3 is TGCAGCGCCCATATCCTAGAGGGTTCACCCCTCCACTTT. The J gene is TRBJ1-6, the V gene TRBV29-1; D remains unclear. Trimming cost V 7 bases and J 9 bases, with 16 bases left between them. Germline V lookup: CDR1 SQVTM, CDR2 ANQGSEA. This CDR3 region has 13 residues.

This clonotype is medium-sized (0.01 to 0.1%) by share. The CDR3 spells CASSLEGIEQFF. CDR3 bases: TGTGCCAGCAGCTTAGAGGGGATTGAGCAGTTCTTC. J is TRBJ2-1 and V is TRBV11-2; no reliable D call. CDR3 length: 12 residues. The V gene's germline CDR1 is SGHAT and CDR2 FQNNGV. V was trimmed by 0 bases and J by 9 bases, leaving 6 bases between them.

This clonotype was detected many times. The chain recombines TRBV20-1 with TRBJ2-3; D ambiguous. The CDR3 runs to 15 residues. V was pared by 2 bases and J by 4 bases, with 16 bases between. The germline V gene has CDR1 DFQATT and CDR2 SNEGSKA (reference sequence). The CDR3, as DNA: TGCAGTGCTAGATTTCGGACGGTGGGCCCAGATACGCAGTATTTT. Protein sequence: CSARFRTVGPDTQYF.

This clonotype was seen at least ten times. V is TRBV6-1 and J is TRBJ2-3; D may be TRBD1 (6 bases). The CDR3 has 17 residues. CDR1 MNHNS and CDR2 SASEGT come from the germline V gene. Trimming pared 6 bases from V and 2 bases from J, leaving 21 bases between. DNA for the CDR3: TGTGCCAGCAGCCCGTGGGGATGGACAGAGGCCACAGATACGCAGTATTTT. Protein product: CASSPWGWTEATDTQYF.

This clonotype has more than one count but fewer than ten. The chain carries TRBV24-1 and TRBJ2-5, with D tentatively TRBD1 (5 bases). Trimming took off 6 bases at V and 5 bases at J, with 15 bases between the two ends. This CDR3 comprises 14 residues. Per the germline V gene, CDR1 is KGHDR and CDR2 is SFDVKD. DNA of the CDR3: TGTGCCACCAGTTCGACAGCTGTTGCGGAGACCCAGTACTTC. This gives the protein CATSSTAVAETQYF.

This clonotype has a count of ten or more. The chain carries TRBV14 and TRBJ2-1, with a tentative D call TRBD1 (6 bases). V was pared by 4 bases and J by 3 bases, with 22 bases between. CDR3 size: 18 residues. Per germline, CDR1 SGHDN and CDR2 FVKESK. CDR3 bases: TGTGCCAGCAGCCCATACAGGGCTAAGCCGACGCACTACAATGAGCAGTTCTTC. Amino acids: CASSPYRAKPTHYNEQFF.

The sample holds many counts of this clonotype. The gene calls are TRBV4-2 and TRBJ1-1, with D tentatively TRBD1 (5 bases). The CDR3 covers 14 residues. Trimming took 5 bases from V and 0 from J, leaving 10 bases between them. Germline CDR1 is LGHNA and CDR2 is YNFKEQ. CDR3 in DNA: TGTGCCAGCAGCACGCGGGACTTGAACACTGAAGCTTTCTTT. This translates into CASSTRDLNTEAFF.

J is TRBJ1-2 and V is TRBV30; D possibly corresponds to TRBD1 (5 bases). V was trimmed by 5 bases and J by 2 bases, leaving 12 bases between them. Germline CDR1 GTSNPN, CDR2 SVGIG (reference sequence). The CDR3 covers 13 residues. The DNA for the CDR3 is TGTGCCTGGGGGGGGGGAGCCAACTATGGCTACACCTTC. This encodes CAWGGGANYGYTF.

This clonotype was seen ten or more times. The chain combines TRBV28 with TRBJ1-2, with 7 bases matching TRBD1. The germline gives CDR1 MDHEN, CDR2 SYDVKM. The CDR3 loop spans 14 amino acids. J was trimmed by 10 bases and V by 5 bases; bases with no gene match: 13. Here the CDR3 DNA reads TGTGCCAGCAGTCACTTCTCCGGGACAGAGGCCTACACCTTC. Residues: CASSHFSGTEAYTF.

This clonotype was detected many times. V usage is TRBV18 and J usage is TRBJ1-5; 12 bases line up with TRBD1. V was pared by 1 base and J by 4 bases, with 5 bases of the junction left unmatched. Germline CDR1 reads KGHSH; CDR2 reads LQKENI. The CDR3 runs 17 residues. The CDR3 DNA is TGTGCCAGCTCACCACGGGGACAGGGGGCCAAGAATCAGCCCCAGCATTTT. Encoded protein: CASSPRGQGAKNQPQHF.

This clonotype was seen a few times. CDR3 protein: CSAWGLAGGVSYEQYF. CDR3 DNA sequence: TGCAGTGCCTGGGGACTAGCGGGGGGTGTCTCCTACGAGCAGTACTTC. V usage is TRBV20-1 and J usage is TRBJ2-7, with 15 bases that match TRBD2. Germline-derived CDR1 and CDR2 are DFQATT and SNEGSKA (reference sequence). Losses at the gene ends were 6 bases for V and 0 bases for J; bases not matched to a gene: 6. This CDR3 spans 16 amino acids.

This clonotype has only a few counts. The chain is built from TRBV9 and TRBJ1-6; D unclear. V lost 3 bases, J lost 12 bases, and 13 bases lay in between. CDR3 length: 13 residues. Germline CDR1 and CDR2: SGDLS and YYNGEE. The CDR3, as DNA: TGTGCCAGCAGCGGTGGTCATTCCGAACCCCTCCACTTT. Its translation: CASSGGHSEPLHF.

V is TRBV25-1 and J is TRBJ1-6, with 7 bases lining up with TRBD1. CDR3 length: 13 amino acids. With V trimmed by 8 bases and J by 8 bases, 6 bases remained unmatched. Germline lookup yields CDR1 MGHDK and CDR2 SYGVNS. CDR3 coding DNA: TGTGCCAGCGGCACCACAGGGGATTCACCCCTCCACTTT. Translated, it gives CASGTTGDSPLHF.

At least ten counts were recorded for this clonotype. The V call is TRBV20-1, the J call TRBJ1-2, with a possible D match to TRBD1 (5 bases). The CDR3 sequence is 14 residues long. Germline V CDR1 and CDR2: DFQATT, SNEGSKA (reference sequence). V was trimmed by 3 bases and J by 3 bases, leaving 14 bases between them. The CDR3 loop reads CSASSAGRDYGYTF. Here the CDR3 DNA reads TGCAGTGCTAGTTCGGCAGGGAGGGACTATGGCTACACCTTC.

Of note for this clonotype: A much larger clone lies one base from this, so it may be a read error. The chain combines TRBV6-1 with TRBJ1-5; 8 bases are shared with TRBD1. This CDR3 has 14 amino acids. The germline gives CDR1 MNHNS, CDR2 SASEGT. The CDR3 DNA reads as TGTGCCGGCAGGAGGACAGGGAGTTTGCAGCCCCAGCATTTT. Residues: CAGRRTGSLQPQHF.

This clonotype came up many times. This chain uses TRBV20-1 with TRBJ1-6; perhaps TRBD1 as D (5 bases). Germline assignment: CDR1 DFQATT and CDR2 SNEGSKA (reference sequence). The CDR3 spans 14 residues. V lost 5 bases, J lost 9 bases, and 17 bases lay in between. CDR3 sequence (DNA): TGCAGTGCTGTAACCTCTCTTCAGGGTTCACCCCTCCACTTT. It codes for CSAVTSLQGSPLHF.

The V call is TRBV28, the J call TRBJ1-2, with 8 bases that match TRBD1. The germline V gene encodes CDR1 MDHEN and CDR2 SYDVKM. The CDR3 is made up of 13 amino acids. J was trimmed by 7 bases and V by 7 bases; bases with no gene match: 8. CDR3 loop: CASTEQGGGGYTF. In nucleotides, the CDR3 is TGTGCCAGCACGGAACAGGGGGGGGGTGGCTACACCTTC.

This clonotype has a count of ten or more. The chain couples TRBV28 to TRBJ1-2, with D hard to call. CDR1 and CDR2 (germline): MDHEN, SYDVKM. Trimming pared 5 bases from V and 5 bases from J, leaving 12 bases between. CDR3 length: 13 amino acids. The CDR3 DNA follows: TGTGCCAGCAGTCTCCGTTCATCTTATGGCTACACCTTC. Amino acids: CASSLRSSYGYTF.

The chain joins TRBV27 to TRBJ2-5; 8 nucleotides match TRBD2. This CDR3 is built from 16 residues. Germline V gene data show CDR1 as MNHEY and CDR2 as SMNVEV (reference sequence). Losses at the gene ends were 4 bases for V and 1 base for J; bases not matched to a gene: 8. The DNA of the CDR3 is TGTGCCAGCAGTTCGGATCGGGGGGGAATCCAAGAGACCCAGTACTTC. This sequence encodes CASSSDRGGIQETQYF.

This clonotype occurred many times. This CDR3 reads CASSARQGRNTEAFF. The DNA of the CDR3 is TGTGCCAGCAGTGCCCGACAGGGGCGGAACACTGAAGCTTTCTTT. The chain couples TRBV2 to TRBJ1-1; 8 nucleotides agree with TRBD1. The CDR3 is made up of 15 amino acids. The V gene end was trimmed by 4 bases and the J gene end by 1 base; junction bases not matched to a gene: 5. The V gene's germline CDR1 is SNHLY and CDR2 FYNNEI.

This clonotype turned up a few times. A much larger clone lies a single base off, so this may be a read error. As DNA, the CDR3 is TGTGCCAGCAGTTTAACGAATTTGGGAACCCCCTACGAGCAGTACTTC. It specifies CASSLTNLGTPYEQYF. The chain links TRBV28 to TRBJ2-7; D not resolved. V lost 2 bases, J lost 2 bases, and 16 bases lay in between. The V gene's germline CDR1 is MDHEN and CDR2 SYDVKM. The CDR3 totals 16 residues.